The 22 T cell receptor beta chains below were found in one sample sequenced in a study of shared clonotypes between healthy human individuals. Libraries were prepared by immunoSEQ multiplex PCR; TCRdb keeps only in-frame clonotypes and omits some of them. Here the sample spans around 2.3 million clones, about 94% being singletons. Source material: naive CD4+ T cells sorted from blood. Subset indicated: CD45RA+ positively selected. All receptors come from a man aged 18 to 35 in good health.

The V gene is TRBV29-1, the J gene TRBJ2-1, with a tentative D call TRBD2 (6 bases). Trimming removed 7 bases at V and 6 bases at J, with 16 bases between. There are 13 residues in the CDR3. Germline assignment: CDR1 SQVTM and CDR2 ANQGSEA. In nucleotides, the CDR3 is TGCAGCGGCGGGGATTTGGGGATCAATGAGCAGTTCTTC. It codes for CSGGDLGINEQFF.

The CDR3 nucleotides read TGTGCCACTACCGGGGGCGCTTCTGGAAACACCATATATTTT. It is translated as CATTGGASGNTIYF. The V and J genes are TRBV6-1 and TRBJ1-3; maybe TRBD1 (6 bases). Trimming pared 10 bases from V and 1 base from J, leaving 14 bases between. This CDR3 is 14 amino acids long. CDR1 is MNHNS and CDR2 is SASEGT in the germline V gene.

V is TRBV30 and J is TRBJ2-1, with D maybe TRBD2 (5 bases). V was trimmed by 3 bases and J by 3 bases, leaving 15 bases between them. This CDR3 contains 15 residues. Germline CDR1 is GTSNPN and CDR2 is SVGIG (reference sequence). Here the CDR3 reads CAWSDWRTDYNEQFF. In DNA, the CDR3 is TGTGCCTGGAGCGATTGGAGGACGGACTACAATGAGCAGTTCTTC.

CDR3 DNA: TGTGCCAGCTCACCAGGCGCGGTGAACACTGAAGCTTTCTTT. Translated: CASSPGAVNTEAFF. This sequence joins TRBV18 and TRBJ1-1; D is unresolved. Germline lookup yields CDR1 KGHSH and CDR2 LQKENI. Trimming cost V 2 bases and J 0 bases, with 7 bases left between them. CDR3 length: 14 residues.

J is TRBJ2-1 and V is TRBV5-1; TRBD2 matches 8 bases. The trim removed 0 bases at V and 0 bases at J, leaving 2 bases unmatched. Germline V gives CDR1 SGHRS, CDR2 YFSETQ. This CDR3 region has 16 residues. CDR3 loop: CASSLARGGSYNEQFF. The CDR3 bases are TGCGCCAGCAGCTTGGCCCGGGGGGGCTCCTACAATGAGCAGTTCTTC. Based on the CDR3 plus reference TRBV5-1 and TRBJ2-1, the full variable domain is KAGVTQTPRYLIKTRGQQVTLSCSPISGHRSVSWYQQTPGQGLQFLFEYFSETQRNKGNFPGRFSGRQFSNSRSEMNVSTLELGDSALYLCASSLARGGSYNEQFFGPGTRLTVL.

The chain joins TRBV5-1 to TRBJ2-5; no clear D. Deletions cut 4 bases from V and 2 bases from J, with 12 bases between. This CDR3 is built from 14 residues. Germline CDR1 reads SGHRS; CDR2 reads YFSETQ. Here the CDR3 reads CASSTWTAQETQYF. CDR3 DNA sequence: TGCGCCAGCAGCACCTGGACGGCACAAGAGACCCAGTACTTC.

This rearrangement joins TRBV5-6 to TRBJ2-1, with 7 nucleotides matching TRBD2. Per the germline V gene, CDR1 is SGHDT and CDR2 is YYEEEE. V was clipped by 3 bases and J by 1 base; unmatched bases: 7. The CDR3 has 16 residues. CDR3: CASSSTRERSYNEQFF. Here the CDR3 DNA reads TGTGCCAGCAGCTCTACGCGGGAGAGGTCCTACAATGAGCAGTTCTTC.

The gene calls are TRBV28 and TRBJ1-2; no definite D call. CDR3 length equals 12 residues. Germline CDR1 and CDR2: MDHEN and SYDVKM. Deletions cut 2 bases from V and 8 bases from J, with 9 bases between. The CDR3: CASSLTLGGYTF. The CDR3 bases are TGTGCCAGCAGTTTAACATTGGGGGGCTACACCTTC.

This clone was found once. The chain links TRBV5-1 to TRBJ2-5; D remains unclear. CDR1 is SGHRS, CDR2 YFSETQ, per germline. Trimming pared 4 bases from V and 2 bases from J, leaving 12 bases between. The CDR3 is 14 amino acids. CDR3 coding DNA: TGCGCCAGCAGCCAGTCATCATCTCAAGAGACCCAGTACTTC. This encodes CASSQSSSQETQYF.

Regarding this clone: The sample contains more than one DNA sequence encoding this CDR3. The DNA of the CDR3 is TGCGCCAGCAGCTTGGGGACAGTTCAAGAGACCCAGTACTTC. Protein product: CASSLGTVQETQYF. The rearrangement joins TRBV5-1 to TRBJ2-5, with D perhaps TRBD1 (6 bases). Germline V gene sequence: CDR1 SGHRS, CDR2 YFSETQ. V was shortened by 0 bases and J by 2 bases, with 8 bases between the two germline ends. The CDR3 has 14 residues.

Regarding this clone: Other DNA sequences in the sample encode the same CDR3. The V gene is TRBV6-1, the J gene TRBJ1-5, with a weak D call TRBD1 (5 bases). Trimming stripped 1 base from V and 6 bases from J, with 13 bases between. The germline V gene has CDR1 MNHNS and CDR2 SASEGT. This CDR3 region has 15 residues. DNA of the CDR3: TGTGCCAGCAGTGAAGGCCAGGGAGGTTTTCAGCCCCAGCATTTT. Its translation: CASSEGQGGFQPQHF.

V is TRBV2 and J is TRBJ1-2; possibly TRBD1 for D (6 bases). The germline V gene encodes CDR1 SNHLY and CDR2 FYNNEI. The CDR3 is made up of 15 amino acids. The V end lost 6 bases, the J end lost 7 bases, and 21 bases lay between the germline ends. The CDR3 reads CASSSSRGGSGGYTF. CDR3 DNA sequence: TGTGCCAGCAGCTCTAGCAGGGGCGGATCAGGTGGCTACACCTTC.

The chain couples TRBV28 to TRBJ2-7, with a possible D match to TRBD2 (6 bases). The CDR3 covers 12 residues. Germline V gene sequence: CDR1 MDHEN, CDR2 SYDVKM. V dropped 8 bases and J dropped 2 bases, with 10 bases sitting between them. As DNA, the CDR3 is TGTGCCAGCGCCGGGGGTCCCTACGAGCAGTACTTC. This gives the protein CASAGGPYEQYF.

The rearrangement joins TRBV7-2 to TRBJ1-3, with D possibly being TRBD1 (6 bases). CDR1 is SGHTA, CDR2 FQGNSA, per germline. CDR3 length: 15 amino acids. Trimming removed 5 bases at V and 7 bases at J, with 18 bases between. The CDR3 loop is CASSLGQSLWNTIYF. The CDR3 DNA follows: TGTGCCAGCAGCCTCGGACAGTCCCTATGGAACACCATATATTTT.

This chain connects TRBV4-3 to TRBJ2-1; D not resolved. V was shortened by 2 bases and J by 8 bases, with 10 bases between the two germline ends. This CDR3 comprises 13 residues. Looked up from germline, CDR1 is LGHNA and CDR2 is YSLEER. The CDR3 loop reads CASSQRLRDEQFF. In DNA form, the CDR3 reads TGCGCCAGCAGCCAACGCCTTAGGGATGAGCAGTTCTTC.

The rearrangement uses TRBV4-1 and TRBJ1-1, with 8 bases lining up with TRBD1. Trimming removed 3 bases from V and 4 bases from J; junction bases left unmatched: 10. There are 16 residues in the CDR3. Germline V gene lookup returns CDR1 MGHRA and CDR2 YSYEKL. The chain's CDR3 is CASSQDRKDRATEAFF. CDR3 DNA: TGCGCCAGCAGCCAGGATAGGAAGGACAGGGCCACTGAAGCTTTCTTT.

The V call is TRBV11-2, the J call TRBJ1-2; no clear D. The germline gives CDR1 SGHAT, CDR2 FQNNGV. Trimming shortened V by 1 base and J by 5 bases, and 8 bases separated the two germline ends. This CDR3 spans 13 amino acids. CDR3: CASSLVPYYGYTF. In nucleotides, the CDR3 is TGTGCCAGCAGCTTAGTCCCTTATTATGGCTACACCTTC.

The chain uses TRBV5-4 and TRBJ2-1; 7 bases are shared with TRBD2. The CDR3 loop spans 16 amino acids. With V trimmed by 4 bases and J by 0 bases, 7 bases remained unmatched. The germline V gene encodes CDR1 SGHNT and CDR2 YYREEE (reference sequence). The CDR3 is CASSPPSGLSYNEQFF. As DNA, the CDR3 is TGTGCCAGCAGCCCCCCTAGCGGCCTCTCCTACAATGAGCAGTTCTTC. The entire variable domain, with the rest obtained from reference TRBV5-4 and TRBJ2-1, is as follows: ETGVTQSPTHLIKTRGQQVTLRCSSQSGHNTVSWYQQALGQGPQFIFQYYREEENGRGNFPPRFSGLQFPNYSSELNVNALELDDSALYLCASSPPSGLSYNEQFFGPGTRLTVL.

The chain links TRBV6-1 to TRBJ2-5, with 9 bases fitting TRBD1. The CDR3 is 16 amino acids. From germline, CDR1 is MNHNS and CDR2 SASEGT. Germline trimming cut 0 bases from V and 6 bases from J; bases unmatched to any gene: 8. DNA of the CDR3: TGTGCCAGCAGTGAAGCGGCGGGGACAGGGTTAAAGACCCAGTACTTC. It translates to CASSEAAGTGLKTQYF.

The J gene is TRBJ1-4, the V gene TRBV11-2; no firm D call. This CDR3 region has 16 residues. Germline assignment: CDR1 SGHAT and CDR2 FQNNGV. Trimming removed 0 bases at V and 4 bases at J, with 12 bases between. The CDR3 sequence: CASSLDRGPRNEKLFF. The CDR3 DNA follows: TGTGCCAGCAGCTTAGATCGAGGGCCCCGTAATGAAAAACTGTTTTTT.

CDR3 amino acids: CASRFWGTETEAFF. DNA of the CDR3: TGTGCCAGTAGATTCTGGGGAACGGAAACTGAAGCTTTCTTT. This chain connects TRBV19 to TRBJ1-1, with D unresolved. Looked up from germline, CDR1 is LNHDA and CDR2 is SQIVND (reference sequence). This CDR3 has 14 amino acids. V dropped 6 bases and J dropped 5 bases, with 16 bases sitting between them.

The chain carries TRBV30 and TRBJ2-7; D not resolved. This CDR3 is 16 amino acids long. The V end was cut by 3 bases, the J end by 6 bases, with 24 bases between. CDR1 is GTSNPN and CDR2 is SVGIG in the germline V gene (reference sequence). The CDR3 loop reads CAWRGRRGAEPSEQYF. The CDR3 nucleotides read TGTGCCTGGAGGGGAAGGAGAGGCGCGGAGCCCTCCGAGCAGTACTTC.